This T cell receptor beta chain was identified during a study of identical twins. The donors were all healthy and Caucasian. MiXCR, run by TCRdb on the 5' RACE reads, gives a single entry per CDR3 protein. The sample shows hundreds of thousands of distinct CDR3 sequences, roughly 8% of them seen only once. V gave up 9 bases and J gave up 1 base, with 15 bases separating them. This CDR3 has 14 residues. Findings of the study overall: There is a chance that invariant MAIT and iNKT cells partially muddied zero-insertion analyses. While abundant cord blood beta clonotypes carried fewer insertions, memory repertoires showed no such pattern.

Many counts were recorded for this clonotype. The antigen is unknown. This sample was shared with a second study, whose subject was yellow fever vaccine responses in identical twins.

This receptor was obtained from a woman younger than 35 in good health. The gene calls are TRBV12-3 or TRBV12-4 and TRBJ2-5, with D possibly TRBD2 on 5 matching bases. Specimen: PBMCs. This chain's CDR3 is CASHRGQLQETQYF. The CDR3 nucleotides are TGTGCCAGTCATCGCGGGCAACTCCAAGAGACCCAGTACTTC.